This TCR beta chain appears in the sequencing data of a study of blood T cell repertoires in COVID-19. Study-level background: Specimens from acute and convalescent COVID-19 originated in the United States, Italy and Spain.

Original methodology: For nucleated cells, counts were estimated from reference gene primer amplification. Using immunoSEQ multiplex PCR, the repertoire was profiled, and TCRdb retains in-frame clones only, with some absent. Clone size and the V and J calls come from that table; the DNA yielded D and trimming. The sample lists fewer than 300,000 clones; 85% were seen once. This TCR was recovered from a human donor in a cohort sampled during active COVID-19. The sample taken for sequencing was peripheral blood.

CDR3 coding DNA: TGCGCCAGCAGCTTTATTCCTAGCACAGATACGCAGTATTTT. Encoded protein: CASSFIPSTDTQYF. The chain combines TRBV5-1 with TRBJ2-3; no firm D call. This CDR3 is 14 amino acids long. Germline assignment: CDR1 SGHRS and CDR2 YFSETQ. Trimming left V 2 bases short and J 0 bases short, with 7 bases between.